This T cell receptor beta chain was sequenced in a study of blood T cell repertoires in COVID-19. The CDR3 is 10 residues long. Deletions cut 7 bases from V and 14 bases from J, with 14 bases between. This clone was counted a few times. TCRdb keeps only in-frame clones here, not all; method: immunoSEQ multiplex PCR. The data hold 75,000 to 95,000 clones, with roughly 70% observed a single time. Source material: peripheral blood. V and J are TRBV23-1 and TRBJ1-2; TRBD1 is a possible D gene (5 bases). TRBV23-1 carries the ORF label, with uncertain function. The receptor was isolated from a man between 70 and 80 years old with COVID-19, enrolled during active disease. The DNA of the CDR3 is TGCGCCAGCAATGTTCCGGGGGGGACCTTC. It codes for CASNVPGGTF.